The 4 T cell receptor beta chains below all came from one sample that was sequenced in a study of post-analysis software for immune sequencing data (dated by TCRdb to between 2014 and 2017). The method behind the library was PCR. The listed sequencing device is Illumina HiSeq 2500. To reduce PCR and sequencing biases, unique molecular identifiers were incorporated into the TCR beta cDNA libraries. Starting from the raw public reads, TCRdb applied fastp trimming at Q25, assembled clones with MiXCR and retained in-frame beta chains. Each entry merges the rows of one CDR3 protein and shows their most common DNA and genes. The sample contains approximately 440,000 distinct CDR3 sequences, around 40% of them found a single time. The ten largest account for 9% to 13% of the sample. The paper as a whole reports these results and caveats: A handful of TRBV segments, including TRBV5-6, TRBV5-1 and TRBV20-1, were significantly more frequent in patients than controls.

No antigen has been assigned to these receptors. The specimen was blood. All receptors come from a girl aged 5-17 years with multiple sclerosis.

Of note for this clonotype: A read error may produce the germline difference seen at one junction end. The chain links TRBV27 to TRBJ2-7; no reliable D call. Germline-derived CDR1 and CDR2 are MNHEY and SMNVEV (reference sequence). The length of the CDR3 is 13 residues. This CDR3 is CASSSGFFYVQYF. CDR3 coding DNA: TGTGCCAGCAGTTCGGGCTTCTTCTACGTGCAGTACTTC.

V usage is TRBV6-2 or TRBV6-3 and J usage is TRBJ2-7; D gene uncertain. The CDR3 spans 13 residues. Germline assignment: CDR1 MNHEY and CDR2 SVGEGT. V lost 2 bases, J lost 7 bases, and 12 bases lay in between. For the CDR3, the DNA is TGTGCCAGCAGTTACGAGATTAGTAATGAGCAGTACTTC. Translation: CASSYEISNEQYF.

This chain joins TRBV7-2 and TRBJ1-2; tentatively, D is TRBD1 (6 bases). The CDR3 spans 15 residues. V lost 1 base to trimming and J lost 4 bases, with 13 bases between them. Germline lookup yields CDR1 SGHTA and CDR2 FQGNSA. CDR3 sequence (DNA): TGTGCCAGCAGCTTAGTAGCACGGGACACCTATGGCTACACCTTC. This sequence encodes CASSLVARDTYGYTF.

The chain links TRBV29-1 to TRBJ1-1, with TRBD1 matching 7 bases. J gave up 11 bases and V 3 bases, and 12 bases lay outside the gene matches. Germline values: CDR1 SQVTM, CDR2 ANQGSEA. The CDR3 sequence is 13 residues long. Here the CDR3 DNA reads TGCAGCGTTGAGGAGGGGGCGGGTGGAACTGCTTTCTTT. As protein: CSVEEGAGGTAFF.